A single sample gave rise to the 8 T cell receptor beta chains below, sequenced in a study of glioma-infiltrating T cells. The iRepertoire nested amplicon-rescue multiplex PCR amplified TCR alpha and beta CDR3s from RNA. TCRdb re-analysed the multiplex PCR reads in MiXCR, keeping a single row per CDR3 protein. The sample has roughly 16,000 distinct CDR3 sequences, roughly 64% seen once. The sample taken for sequencing was glioma tissue, nonneoplastic brain tissue, or PBMCs (not recorded which). The receptor set was obtained from a human donor with low-grade glioma or glioblastoma, undergoing nonglioma brain surgery, or in good health (not recorded which).

Details on this clonotype: Just one base apart from a much larger clone, this may be a read error. The missing conserved phenylalanine or tryptophan at the end of this CDR3 makes a read error likely. The chain combines TRBV25-1 with TRBJ2-1; possibly TRBD2 for D (5 bases). V was shortened by 6 bases and J by 8 bases, with 14 bases between the two germline ends. The germline V gene encodes CDR1 MGHDK and CDR2 SYGVNS. This CDR3 has 13 amino acids. CDR3 DNA: TGTGCCAGCAGCTCAAGAACTAGTCATGAGCAGTTCCTC. Amino acid sequence: CASSSRTSHEQFL.

This clonotype was seen only once. The CDR3: CAIGRAYEQYF. Here the CDR3 DNA reads TGTGCCATAGGAAGGGCCTACGAGCAGTACTTC. V usage is TRBV7-2 and J usage is TRBJ2-7; D uncertain. Germline V lookup: CDR1 SGHTA, CDR2 FQGNSA. Trimming left V 10 bases short and J 2 bases short, with 9 bases between. This CDR3 is 11 amino acids long.

In DNA form, the CDR3 reads TGCAGTGCTAGGAGGGACCCTATGGAAGAGACCCAGTACTTC. It specifies CSARRDPMEETQYF. The genes are TRBV20-1 and TRBJ2-5; D possibly uses TRBD1 or TRBD2 (5 bases each). The CDR3 loop spans 14 amino acids. Germline V gene sequence: CDR1 DFQATT, CDR2 SNEGSKA (reference sequence). Trimming took off 3 bases at V and 3 bases at J, with 14 bases between the two ends.

The table lists this clonotype with many counts. The chain combines TRBV6-1 with TRBJ2-2; D not certain. The germline V gene encodes CDR1 MNHNS and CDR2 SASEGT. The CDR3 spans 14 residues. Trimming took 6 bases from V and 1 from J, leaving 9 bases between them. The CDR3 nucleotides read TGTGCCAGCAGGACCTCAGGGAACACCGGGGAGCTGTTTTTT. Translating gives CASRTSGNTGELFF.

On this clonotype: This clone may be a read error of a much larger clone one base away. The genes are TRBV7-9 and TRBJ2-4, with D uncertain. The CDR3 totals 12 residues. In germline, CDR1 is SEHNR, CDR2 FQNEAQ (reference sequence). Trimming removed 1 base from V and 15 bases from J, with 13 bases in between. The CDR3 DNA sequence: TGTGCCAGCAGCTTAGATCTTTCCATGCGGTACTTC. Translating gives CASSLDLSMRYF.

This clonotype was counted many times. The chain combines TRBV14 with TRBJ2-3; D uncertain. The length of the CDR3 is 13 residues. The germline gives CDR1 SGHDN, CDR2 FVKESK. Trimming stripped 1 base from V and 2 bases from J, with 4 bases between. This CDR3 is CASSQVHTDTQYF. For the CDR3, the DNA is TGTGCCAGCAGCCAAGTGCACACAGATACGCAGTATTTT.

V usage is TRBV27 and J usage is TRBJ2-1; D remains ambiguous. V was cut by 4 bases and J by 0 bases, with 7 bases left in between. Looked up from germline, CDR1 is MNHEY and CDR2 is SMNVEV (reference sequence). The CDR3 is 14 residues long. CDR3 region: CASSSLSSYNEQFF. CDR3 DNA: TGTGCCAGCAGTTCCCTGAGCTCCTACAATGAGCAGTTCTTC.

This clonotype is large in the sample. This rearrangement joins TRBV20-1 to TRBJ2-3; 10 nucleotides match TRBD1. Germline loops: CDR1 DFQATT, CDR2 SNEGSKA (reference sequence). The CDR3 consists of 15 residues. After removal of 1 base from V and 3 bases from J, the junction contained 4 bases not matched to a gene. Written as DNA, the CDR3 is TGCAGTGCTAGAGCCAGGGACAGGGGAACAGATACGCAGTATTTT. Translated: CSARARDRGTDTQYF.